Listed below are T cell receptor beta chains from one sample, sequenced in a study of blood T cell repertoires in COVID-19. Method: immunoSEQ multiplex PCR; TCRdb's copy keeps in-frame clones and lacks some. Altogether around 100,000 clones are present, around 90% being singletons, with the ten largest covering about 4.9%. Sequenced material: peripheral blood. Source of these receptors: a man aged 60 to 69 with COVID-19, enrolled during active disease. The CDR3 runs from the conserved cysteine through the conserved F or W. A D gene is named only where the DNA matches it firmly. Size is stated for part of the rows, as once, few or many counts, or as a class when the clone is expanded.

cdr3_length: 14; j_call: TRBJ2-7; v_call: TRBV6-6; clone_size: NA; d_call: TRBD1; cdr3_aa: CASSYSGQDYEQYF; cdr3_nt: TGTGCCAGCAGTTACTCTGGACAGGACTACGAGCAGTACTTC
cdr3_length: 9; j_call: TRBJ1-2; v_call: TRBV20-1; clone_size: NA; d_call: NA; cdr3_aa: CSATHEFTF; cdr3_nt: TGCAGTGCTACCCATGAGTTCACCTTC
cdr3_length: 15; j_call: TRBJ2-7; v_call: TRBV6-2/TRBV6-3; clone_size: NA; d_call: TRBD1; cdr3_aa: CASSVPGQGIHEQYF; cdr3_nt: TGTGCCAGCAGCGTCCCGGGACAGGGTATCCACGAGCAGTACTTC
cdr3_length: 17; j_call: TRBJ1-2; v_call: TRBV4-1; clone_size: NA; d_call: NA; cdr3_aa: CASSQDHIGRGNYGYTF; cdr3_nt: TGCGCCAGCAGCCAAGATCACATCGGGAGGGGAAACTATGGCTACACCTTC
cdr3_length: 14; j_call: TRBJ2-1; v_call: TRBV7-6; clone_size: many; d_call: NA; cdr3_aa: CASSLGQAAYRQFF; cdr3_nt: TGTGCCAGCAGCTTAGGACAGGCCGCCTATAGGCAGTTCTTC
cdr3_length: 15; j_call: TRBJ1-1; v_call: TRBV3-1/TRBV3-2; clone_size: NA; d_call: TRBD1; cdr3_aa: CASSPRTGGNTEAFF; cdr3_nt: TGTGCCAGCAGCCCACGGACAGGGGGGAACACTGAAGCTTTCTTT
cdr3_length: 12; j_call: TRBJ1-1; v_call: TRBV12-3/TRBV12-4; clone_size: NA; d_call: NA; cdr3_aa: CASSFYPAEAFF; cdr3_nt: TGTGCCAGCAGTTTTTATCCCGCTGAAGCTTTCTTT
cdr3_length: 15; j_call: TRBJ2-1; v_call: TRBV19; clone_size: NA; d_call: TRBD2; cdr3_aa: CATRRAGEGYNEQFF; cdr3_nt: TGTGCCACCCGGAGGGCGGGAGAAGGTTACAATGAGCAGTTCTTC
cdr3_length: 18; j_call: TRBJ2-1; v_call: TRBV9; clone_size: NA; d_call: TRBD2; cdr3_aa: CASSVGVAGARSYNEQFF; cdr3_nt: TGTGCCAGCAGCGTAGGGGTAGCGGGGGCCCGATCCTACAATGAGCAGTTCTTC
cdr3_length: 14; j_call: TRBJ2-7; v_call: TRBV24-1; clone_size: NA; d_call: NA; cdr3_aa: CATSSTGWPYEQYF; cdr3_nt: TGTGCCACCAGCTCGACAGGTTGGCCCTACGAGCAGTACTTC
cdr3_length: 15; j_call: TRBJ2-1; v_call: TRBV6-5; clone_size: NA; d_call: TRBD2; cdr3_aa: CASSYRSGGYNEQFF; cdr3_nt: TGTGCCAGCAGTTACCGCAGCGGGGGCTACAATGAGCAGTTCTTC
cdr3_length: 16; j_call: TRBJ2-1; v_call: TRBV4-2; clone_size: NA; d_call: TRBD2; cdr3_aa: CASSHVTSGTYNEQFF; cdr3_nt: TGTGCCAGCAGCCATGTGACTAGCGGGACCTACAATGAGCAGTTCTTC
cdr3_length: 14; j_call: TRBJ2-2; v_call: TRBV24-1; clone_size: NA; d_call: NA; cdr3_aa: CATGPAPNTGELFF; cdr3_nt: TGTGCCACCGGCCCCGCCCCAAACACCGGGGAGCTGTTTTTT
cdr3_length: 15; j_call: TRBJ1-3; v_call: TRBV6-2/TRBV6-3; clone_size: once; d_call: NA; cdr3_aa: CASSYGGTAGNTIYF; cdr3_nt: TGTGCCAGCAGTTATGGAGGCACCGCTGGAAACACCATATATTTT
cdr3_length: 12; j_call: TRBJ1-2; v_call: TRBV20-1; clone_size: NA; d_call: NA; cdr3_aa: CSASMQGSGYTF; cdr3_nt: TGCAGTGCTAGTATGCAGGGCAGCGGCTACACCTTC
cdr3_length: 14; j_call: TRBJ2-7; v_call: TRBV6-5; clone_size: few; d_call: TRBD2; cdr3_aa: CASKRTSGGYEQYF; cdr3_nt: TGTGCCAGCAAGAGGACTAGCGGGGGTTACGAGCAGTACTTC
cdr3_length: 19; j_call: TRBJ2-1; v_call: TRBV28; clone_size: NA; d_call: TRBD2; cdr3_aa: CASSSGGLAGVSSYNEQFF; cdr3_nt: TGTGCCAGCAGTTCAGGGGGCCTAGCGGGAGTTAGCTCCTACAATGAGCAGTTCTTC
cdr3_length: 15; j_call: TRBJ2-7; v_call: TRBV18; clone_size: NA; d_call: TRBD1; cdr3_aa: CASSPPGQGAFEQYF; cdr3_nt: TGTGCCAGCTCACCACCGGGACAGGGGGCCTTCGAGCAGTACTTC
cdr3_length: 14; j_call: TRBJ2-7; v_call: TRBV5-1; clone_size: NA; d_call: TRBD1; cdr3_aa: CASSLGDRGYEQYF; cdr3_nt: TGCGCCAGCAGCTTGGGGGACAGGGGCTACGAGCAGTACTTC
cdr3_length: 15; j_call: TRBJ1-5; v_call: TRBV5-1; clone_size: NA; d_call: NA; cdr3_aa: CASSLVSGVHQPQHF; cdr3_nt: TGCGCCAGCAGCTTGGTATCCGGGGTTCATCAGCCCCAGCATTTT
cdr3_length: 12; j_call: TRBJ1-1; v_call: TRBV12-3/TRBV12-4; clone_size: once; d_call: NA; cdr3_aa: CASSLQGTEAFF; cdr3_nt: TGTGCCAGCAGTTTGCAGGGGACTGAAGCTTTCTTT
cdr3_length: 15; j_call: TRBJ2-2; v_call: TRBV29-1; clone_size: NA; d_call: TRBD2; cdr3_aa: CSVLREGRYTGELFF; cdr3_nt: TGCAGCGTATTGCGGGAGGGCCGTTACACCGGGGAGCTGTTTTTT
cdr3_length: 15; j_call: TRBJ2-7; v_call: TRBV7-2; clone_size: few; d_call: TRBD1; cdr3_aa: CASSYGQGAHSEQYF; cdr3_nt: TGTGCCAGCAGCTACGGACAGGGGGCTCACTCCGAGCAGTACTTC
cdr3_length: 15; j_call: TRBJ1-2; v_call: TRBV19; clone_size: NA; d_call: TRBD1; cdr3_aa: CASSISRTGVRGYTF; cdr3_nt: TGTGCCAGTAGTATAAGCAGGACAGGGGTACGTGGCTACACCTTC
cdr3_length: 13; j_call: TRBJ1-5; v_call: TRBV2; clone_size: NA; d_call: NA; cdr3_aa: CASSGRSDQPQHF; cdr3_nt: TGTGCCAGCAGTGGAAGGAGTGATCAGCCCCAGCATTTT
cdr3_length: 11; j_call: TRBJ2-1; v_call: TRBV20-1; clone_size: once; d_call: NA; cdr3_aa: CSANIAVEQFF; cdr3_nt: TGCAGTGCGAACATAGCGGTTGAGCAGTTCTTC
cdr3_length: 14; j_call: TRBJ1-5; v_call: TRBV10-2; clone_size: NA; d_call: NA; cdr3_aa: CASTTGLDNQPQHF; cdr3_nt: TGCGCCAGCACCACAGGGCTAGATAATCAGCCCCAGCATTTT
cdr3_length: 14; j_call: TRBJ2-7; v_call: TRBV9; clone_size: NA; d_call: NA; cdr3_aa: CASSVGHGYYEQYF; cdr3_nt: TGTGCCAGCAGCGTGGGACATGGATACTACGAGCAGTACTTC
cdr3_length: 14; j_call: TRBJ2-7; v_call: TRBV28; clone_size: NA; d_call: TRBD1; cdr3_aa: CASSFGDRGYEQYF; cdr3_nt: TGTGCCAGCAGTTTTGGGGACAGAGGCTACGAGCAGTACTTC